The T cell receptor (beta chain) under discussion was sequenced for a study of shared clonotypes between healthy human individuals. Regarding the study as a whole: Sampling included only blood; tissue repertoires likely differ.

Deep-level settings were used for running the assay. TCRdb keeps only in-frame clones here, not all; method: immunoSEQ multiplex PCR. The sample records approximately 1.5 million clones, 98% being singletons. Trimming stripped 9 bases from V and 2 bases from J, with 13 bases between. The length of the CDR3 is 14 residues. In germline, CDR1 is LNHDA, CDR2 SQIVND (reference sequence). A split of CD4+ cells into CD45RA+ naive and CD45RA-negative memory subsets was performed. Of note for this clone: The antigen remains undetermined.

V gene TRBV19 combines with J gene TRBJ2-2; D remains ambiguous. The sequenced sample was naive CD4+ T cells sorted from blood. Subset indicated: CD45RA+ positively selected. The source of this sequence is a man aged 25 to 40 in good health. CDR3 region: CASSRYSNTGELFF. CDR3 sequence (DNA): TGTGCCAGCTCCAGGTACAGTAACACCGGGGAGCTGTTTTTT.